This entry concerns a single T cell receptor (beta chain). Its specificity is unknown. The data originate from a study of shared clonotypes between healthy human individuals. The study's findings and limits: When compared with the clonotypes that were shared by all four sorted-subset donors, the non-shared clonotypes turned out to have lower generation probabilities. Although depth was large, rarefaction showed that sequencing of the sorted subsets was incomplete.

Naivety among CD8 cells was defined by CD45RO negativity and positive CCR7 selection, thereby excluding terminally differentiated effector memory CD45RA+ cells. Genomic DNA from each subset was divided evenly over several immunoSEQ plates. Generated by immunoSEQ multiplex PCR, the TCRdb table keeps only in-frame clones and is missing some. Of hundreds of thousands of clones detected, approximately 96% appear once; the ten largest clones hold 0.11%. Germline values: CDR1 MNHEY, CDR2 SMNVEV (reference sequence). The CDR3 is 13 residues long. The V end lost 8 bases, the J end lost 0 bases, and 10 bases lay between the germline ends.

The sequencing sample was made of naive CD8+ T cells sorted from blood. The chain joins TRBV27 to TRBJ1-1; D uncertain. The origin of this receptor is a woman aged 25-40 years in good health. As DNA, the CDR3 is TGTGCCAGCTGGATGCCCATGAACACTGAAGCTTTCTTT. As protein: CASWMPMNTEAFF.